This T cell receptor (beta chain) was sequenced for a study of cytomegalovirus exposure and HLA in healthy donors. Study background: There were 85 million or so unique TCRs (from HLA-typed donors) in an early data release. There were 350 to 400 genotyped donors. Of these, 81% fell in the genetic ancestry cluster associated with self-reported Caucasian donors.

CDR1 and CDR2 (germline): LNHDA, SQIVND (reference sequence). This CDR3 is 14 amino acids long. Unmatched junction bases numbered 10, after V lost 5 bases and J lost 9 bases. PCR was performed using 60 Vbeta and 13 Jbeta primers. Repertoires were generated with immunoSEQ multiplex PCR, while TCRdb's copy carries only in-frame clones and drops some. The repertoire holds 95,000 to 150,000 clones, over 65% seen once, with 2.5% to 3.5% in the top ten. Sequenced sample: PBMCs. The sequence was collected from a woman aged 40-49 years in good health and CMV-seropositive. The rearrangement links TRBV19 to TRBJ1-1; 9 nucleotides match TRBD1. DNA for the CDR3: TGTGCCAGTAGTGGGGCCTCCGGGACAGGGAAAGCTTTCTTT. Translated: CASSGASGTGKAFF.